This T cell receptor beta chain appears in the sequencing data of a study of OX40 agonist ivuxolimab in advanced cancers. The germline CDR1 and CDR2 sequences are MNHEY and SVGAGI. The CDR3 covers 15 residues. Trimming removed 5 bases from V and 7 bases from J; junction bases left unmatched: 10. Libraries were prepared by immunoSEQ multiplex PCR; TCRdb keeps only in-frame clonotypes and omits some of them. The table records tens of thousands of clones, approximately 86% of them present only once. V gene TRBV6-5 combines with J gene TRBJ1-2; 10 bases align to TRBD1. This specimen was CD4+ or CD8+ T cells sorted from blood, taken in a trial of the OX40 agonist ivuxolimab. This TCR derives from an adult with an advanced solid tumor such as melanoma, head and neck, liver or kidney cancer. Here the CDR3 reads CASSLISGTGVGYTF. The CDR3 DNA sequence: TGTGCCAGCAGTCTCATCTCCGGGACAGGGGTTGGCTACACCTTC.